There are a few counts of the clone carrying this T cell receptor (beta chain). This sample was taken from a study of cytomegalovirus exposure and HLA in healthy donors. V lost 1 base and J 0 bases, leaving 21 bases between the germline ends. The CDR3 spans 19 residues. Germline loops: CDR1 SGHAT, CDR2 FQNNGV. PCR primers comprised 60 Vbeta and 13 Jbeta primers. Method: immunoSEQ multiplex PCR; TCRdb's copy keeps in-frame clones and lacks some. There are a few hundred thousand clones in the sample; around 77% occur only once, and less than 3% lies in the top ten. The rearrangement joins TRBV11-2 to TRBJ2-5; the D gene is possibly TRBD2 (7 bases). This TCR was sampled from a woman in her thirties in good health and CMV-seronegative. Specimen: PBMCs. The CDR3 region is CASSLVGGGLAEYQETQYF. The CDR3 DNA follows: TGTGCCAGCAGCTTAGTGGGGGGCGGGCTAGCGGAATACCAAGAGACCCAGTACTTC. The variable domain in full, with the rest retrieved from reference TRBV11-2 and TRBJ2-5, is EAGVAQSPRYKIIEKRQSVAFWCNPISGHATLYWYQQILGQGPKLLIQFQNNGVVDDSQLPKDRFSAERLKGVDSTLKIQPAKLEDSAVYLCASSLVGGGLAEYQETQYFGPGTRLLVL.